This T cell receptor beta chain was found in a study of control samples from healthy donors and cancer patients. The CDR3 contains 15 residues. TCRdb's table, derived via immunoSEQ multiplex PCR, lists solely in-frame clones and lacks some. The sample lists around 150,000 clones; 75% to 90% were seen once. Sequenced material: blood. The receptor comes from a man aged 25 to 40 in good health. This chain uses TRBV21-1 with TRBJ1-2. TRBV21-1 has pseudogene status. CDR3 DNA: TGTGCCAGAGGGTTAGGGGGGCCGCCTAACTATGGCTACACCTTC. Amino acids: CARGLGGPPNYGYTF.